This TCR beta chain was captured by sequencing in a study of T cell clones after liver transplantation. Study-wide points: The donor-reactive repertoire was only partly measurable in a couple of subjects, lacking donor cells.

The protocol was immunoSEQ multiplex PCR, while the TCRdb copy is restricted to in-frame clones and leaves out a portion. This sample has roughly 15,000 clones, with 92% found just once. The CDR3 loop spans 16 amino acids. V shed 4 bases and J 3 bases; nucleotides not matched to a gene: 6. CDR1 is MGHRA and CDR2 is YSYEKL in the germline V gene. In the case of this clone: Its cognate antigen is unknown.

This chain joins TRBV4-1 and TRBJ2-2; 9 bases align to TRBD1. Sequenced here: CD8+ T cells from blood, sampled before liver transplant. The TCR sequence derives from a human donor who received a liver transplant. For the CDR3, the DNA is TGCGCCAGCAGCCGGGACAGGGAAGTATACACCGGGGAGCTGTTTTTT. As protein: CASSRDREVYTGELFF.